The clone carrying this T cell receptor beta chain came up a few times. Its antigen is unidentified. The data derive from a study of breast tumors, draining lymph nodes, adjacent tissues. Each CDR3 protein gets one entry after TCRdb re-called the multiplex PCR reads with MiXCR. The sample carries around 21,000 distinct CDR3 sequences, 41% recorded once. The J segment lost 2 bases and the V segment lost 3 bases, leaving 13 bases of the junction unmatched. The CDR3 is 18 amino acids. Germline loops: CDR1 MGHDK, CDR2 SYGVNS. Points from the study as a whole: The data were judged consistent with most tumor T cells coming from lymph node and expanding in tumor. The lymph node origin of tumor T cells was framed as consistent with a hypothesis, not demonstrated.

The rearrangement joins TRBV25-1 to TRBJ2-1; 7 bases fit TRBD2. The receptor was derived from a female donor with breast cancer. Some clones in this sample may be carry-over from other donors' samples. The specimen sequenced was breast tumor tissue. CDR3 sequence reads: CASSDLPLERETYNEQFF. CDR3 sequence (DNA): TGTGCCAGCAGTGATCTCCCATTGGAGCGGGAAACCTACAATGAGCAGTTCTTC.